The 3 T cell receptor beta chains in this list originate from one sample, sequenced in a study of cytomegalovirus exposure and HLA in healthy donors. The table came from immunoSEQ multiplex PCR; TCRdb's copy has only in-frame clones and leaves some out. This repertoire shows some 250,000 clones, around 89% found once; its top ten account for around 0.34%. Material for sequencing was PBMCs. These receptor sequences come from a woman between 18 and 29 years old in good health and CMV-seronegative.

This rearrangement joins TRBV15 to TRBJ2-2, with D possibly TRBD1 on 6 matching bases. This CDR3 contains 17 residues. Germline CDR1 reads LNHNV; CDR2 reads YYDKDF (reference sequence). V lost 2 bases, J lost 0 bases, and 13 bases lay in between. CDR3 protein: CATSRSPGHTNTGELFF. The CDR3 bases are TGTGCCACCAGCAGATCCCCGGGACACACGAACACCGGGGAGCTGTTTTTT.

This clone has just a few counts. The chain has TRBV7-2 and TRBJ1-5; D remains ambiguous. V lost 5 bases and J 0 bases, leaving 5 bases between the germline ends. This CDR3 has 13 residues. Germline V CDR1 and CDR2: SGHTA, FQGNSA. Written as DNA, the CDR3 is TGTGCCAGCAGCCCTAATAGCAATCAGCCCCAGCATTTT. This gives the protein CASSPNSNQPQHF.

The chain employs TRBV10-3 and TRBJ1-5; no clear D. Trimming left V 4 bases short and J 2 bases short, with 6 bases between. Germline assignment: CDR1 ENHRY and CDR2 SYGVKD. This CDR3 contains 13 residues. The CDR3 reads CAISGGGNQPQHF. CDR3 DNA: TGTGCCATCAGTGGCGGGGGCAATCAGCCCCAGCATTTT.